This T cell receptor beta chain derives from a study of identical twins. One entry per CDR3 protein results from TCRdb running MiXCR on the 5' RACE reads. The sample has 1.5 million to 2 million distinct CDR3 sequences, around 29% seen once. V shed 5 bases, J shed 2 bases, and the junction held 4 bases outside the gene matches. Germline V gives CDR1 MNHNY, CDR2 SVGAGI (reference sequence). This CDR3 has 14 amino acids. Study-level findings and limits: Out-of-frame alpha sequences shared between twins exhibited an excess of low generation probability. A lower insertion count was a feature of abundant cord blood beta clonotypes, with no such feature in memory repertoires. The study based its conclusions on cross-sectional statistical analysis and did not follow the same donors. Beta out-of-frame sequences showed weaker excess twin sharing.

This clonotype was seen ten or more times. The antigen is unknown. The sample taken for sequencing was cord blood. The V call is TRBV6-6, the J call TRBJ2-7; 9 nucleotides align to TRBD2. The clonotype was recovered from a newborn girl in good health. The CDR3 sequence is CASSGTSSPYEQYF. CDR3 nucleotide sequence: TGTGCCAGCAGTGGGACTAGCTCGCCCTACGAGCAGTACTTC.